This T cell receptor (beta chain) derives from a study of blood T cells in healthy people across ages. Whole-study results and caveats: Aged donors had fewer naive CD4+ cells and lower diversity than long-lived donors.

Notes on this clonotype: The antigen is unknown.

There were healthy Caucasian individuals from Russia, aged roughly 6 to 100, serving as donors. PBMCs, at least 6 million per sample, were isolated. Trimming stripped 6 bases from V and 9 bases from J, with 11 bases between. The CDR3 extends over 12 amino acids. A J-beta primer mix and a sample-barcoded 5' primer were used in a second PCR of roughly 6 to 11 cycles. Via MiXCR, TCRdb re-called the 5' RACE reads, giving one row per CDR3 protein. The data show 600,000 or so distinct CDR3 sequences, about 21% seen once. The genes are TRBV12-3 or TRBV12-4 and TRBJ2-2; D is undetermined. The clonotype comes from a man between 70 and 80 years old in good health. Source material: blood. As DNA, the CDR3 is TGTGCCAGCAGCTCGGACGTCAGGGAGCTGTTTTTT. Translated, it gives CASSSDVRELFF.